These 9 T cell receptor beta chains came from one sample sequenced in a study of T cells in tumors after PD-1 blockade. This table comes from immunoSEQ multiplex PCR, and its TCRdb copy is limited to in-frame clones, with some not included. Here the sample spans about 14,000 clones, 65% to 85% being singletons. The specimen was PBMCs, collected after anti-PD-1 treatment. The receptors were gathered from a human donor with basal cell carcinoma.

This chain's CDR3 is CASSLGTGGGQPQHF. In DNA, the CDR3 is TGTGCCAGCAGCTTAGGGACAGGGGGCGGTCAGCCCCAGCATTTT. The rearrangement joins TRBV13 to TRBJ1-5; 10 positions agree with TRBD1. Unmatched junction bases numbered 2, after V lost 0 bases and J lost 6 bases. This CDR3 region has 15 residues. Germline assignment: CDR1 PRHDT and CDR2 FYEKMQ (reference sequence).

This clone was seen only a few times. The chain carries TRBV19 and TRBJ1-1; 10 nucleotides match TRBD1. V was pared by 5 bases and J by 1 base, with 7 bases of the junction left unmatched. Looked up from germline, CDR1 is LNHDA and CDR2 is SQIVND (reference sequence). This CDR3 contains 16 residues. The CDR3 sequence is CASSFRDRGENTEAFF. The CDR3 DNA is TGTGCCAGTAGTTTCCGGGACAGGGGCGAGAACACTGAAGCTTTCTTT.

The chain couples TRBV28 to TRBJ1-2; perhaps TRBD1 as D (6 bases). Germline CDR1 is MDHEN and CDR2 is SYDVKM. CDR3 size: 15 residues. Deletions cut 5 bases from V and 8 bases from J, with 21 bases between. The CDR3 is CASSTDSRGARGYTF. The CDR3 DNA sequence: TGTGCCAGCAGTACGGACTCCAGGGGTGCGCGAGGCTACACCTTC.

The chain combines TRBV28 with TRBJ2-7; TRBD1 or TRBD2 may be the D gene (5 bases each). CDR3 length: 16 residues. V lost 5 bases, J lost 0 bases, and 17 bases lay in between. Germline V gives CDR1 MDHEN, CDR2 SYDVKM. CDR3 nucleotides: TGTGCCAGCAGTCGCACCGGGACGGTAAGCTCCTACGAGCAGTACTTC. This codes for CASSRTGTVSSYEQYF.

V usage is TRBV5-1 and J usage is TRBJ1-1; D is possibly TRBD1 (5 bases). CDR3 length: 12 residues. In germline, CDR1 is SGHRS, CDR2 YFSETQ. V was pared by 0 bases and J by 8 bases, with 8 bases between. The DNA of the CDR3 is TGCGCCAGCAGCTTGGGACAGAAAGAAGCTTTCTTT. Translated, it gives CASSLGQKEAFF. Looking up the rest from reference TRBV5-1 and TRBJ1-1 gives the full variable domain: KAGVTQTPRYLIKTRGQQVTLSCSPISGHRSVSWYQQTPGQGLQFLFEYFSETQRNKGNFPGRFSGRQFSNSRSEMNVSTLELGDSALYLCASSLGQKEAFFGQGTRLTVV.

A few counts support this clone. The chain employs TRBV5-8 and TRBJ2-5; D gene ambiguous. Germline CDR1 is SGHTS and CDR2 is YDEGEE. This CDR3 is built from 13 residues. V lost 4 bases and J 3 bases, leaving 10 bases between the germline ends. CDR3 sequence reads: CASSANKKETQYF. As DNA, the CDR3 is TGTGCCAGCAGCGCTAACAAAAAAGAGACCCAGTACTTC.

Comments on this clone: The sample has other DNA sequences that encode this CDR3 too. The rearrangement links TRBV6-5 to TRBJ2-7; 10 bases match TRBD1. The CDR3 spans 15 residues. Germline CDR1 and CDR2: MNHEY and SVGAGI. J lost 1 base, V lost 5 bases, and 5 bases had no gene match. The CDR3 protein is CASSHRDRGSYEQYF. CDR3 coding DNA: TGTGCCAGCAGTCACCGGGACAGGGGATCCTACGAGCAGTACTTC.

The chain joins TRBV2 to TRBJ2-7; the match to TRBD2 covers 11 bases. Germline trimming cut 6 bases from V and 5 bases from J; bases unmatched to any gene: 6. Germline V gene data show CDR1 as SNHLY and CDR2 as FYNNEI. The CDR3 totals 14 residues. CDR3 sequence: CASRVGTSGDEQYF. The CDR3 DNA reads as TGTGCCAGCAGGGTAGGGACTAGCGGCGACGAGCAGTACTTC.

This clone was counted only a few times. The chain employs TRBV7-9 and TRBJ1-4; no definite D call. Trimming removed 3 bases from V and 8 bases from J, with 10 bases in between. Germline CDR1 is SEHNR and CDR2 is FQNEAQ (reference sequence). CDR3 size: 13 residues. CDR3 amino acids: CASSFGNGEKLFF. CDR3 in DNA: TGTGCCAGCAGCTTTGGTAATGGGGAAAAACTGTTTTTT.